These 25 T cell receptor beta chains were sequenced from one sample in a study of CD8 T cells in Susac syndrome. Reverse transcription of roughly 0.5 to 1 ug RNA used random hexamers. TCRdb reprocessed the immunoSEQ multiplex PCR reads with MiXCR, giving one entry per CDR3 protein. The sample includes about 150,000 distinct CDR3 sequences, 85% to 95% of them seen just once. Source material: CD8+ T cells from PBMCs. These TCRs come from a human donor with multiple sclerosis.

CDR3 protein: CASSPRTGGVYEQYF. CDR3 coding DNA: TGTGCCAGCAGCCCCAGGACAGGGGGCGTCTACGAGCAGTACTTC. The V and J genes are TRBV7-9 and TRBJ2-7; TRBD1 matches at 11 bases. The germline V gene has CDR1 SEHNR and CDR2 FQNEAQ (reference sequence). The V gene end was trimmed by 5 bases and the J gene end by 3 bases; junction bases not matched to a gene: 6. The CDR3 sequence is 15 residues long.

This chain uses TRBV20-1 with TRBJ2-3; maybe TRBD1 (6 bases). V was clipped by 2 bases and J by 0 bases, with 12 bases between them. The CDR3 is 15 amino acids. Germline V gene data show CDR1 as DFQATT and CDR2 as SNEGSKA (reference sequence). CDR3 coding DNA: TGCAGTGCTAGAAGTCGGACAGTTAGCACAGATACGCAGTATTTT. Residues: CSARSRTVSTDTQYF.

The rearrangement uses TRBV25-1 and TRBJ2-1, with TRBD2 matching over 7 bases. Germline CDR1 and CDR2: MGHDK and SYGVNS. Trimming at V came to 2 bases and at J to 3 bases, leaving 10 bases not matched to a gene. This CDR3 is 17 amino acids long. CDR3 DNA: TGTGCCAGCAGTGAAGGAGGCCCGGGACTATTCTACAATGAGCAGTTCTTC. This translates into CASSEGGPGLFYNEQFF.

This sequence joins TRBV15 and TRBJ2-3; D is possibly TRBD2 (5 bases). Trimming cost V 4 bases and J 2 bases, with 16 bases left between them. CDR1 is LNHNV and CDR2 is YYDKDF in the germline V gene (reference sequence). CDR3 length: 16 residues. The CDR3 sequence is CATSNGLATSTDTQYF. The DNA for the CDR3 is TGTGCCACCAGCAACGGTCTAGCTACCTCCACAGATACGCAGTATTTT.

The rearrangement links TRBV7-9 to TRBJ1-2; 7 positions match TRBD1. Germline V gene lookup returns CDR1 SEHNR and CDR2 FQNEAQ (reference sequence). The V and J ends lost 4 bases and 0 bases, in that order; junction bases with no gene match: 5. This CDR3 contains 15 residues. CDR3: CASSSGTEANYGYTF. CDR3 bases: TGTGCCAGCAGCTCAGGGACAGAAGCTAACTATGGCTACACCTTC.

The chain employs TRBV7-8 and TRBJ2-7; TRBD1 matches at 9 bases. Germline loops: CDR1 SGHVS, CDR2 FQNEAQ. V shed 1 base and J 3 bases; nucleotides not matched to a gene: 7. The CDR3 covers 16 residues. The CDR3 sequence: CASSLGTGTGLYEQYF. The CDR3 DNA reads as TGTGCCAGCAGCTTAGGGACCGGGACAGGGCTCTACGAGCAGTACTTC.

The chain employs TRBV20-1 and TRBJ2-3; D not resolved. Germline values: CDR1 DFQATT, CDR2 SNEGSKA (reference sequence). The CDR3 covers 12 residues. The germline V and J ends were trimmed by 6 bases and 2 bases, with 9 bases remaining between them. In nucleotides, the CDR3 is TGCAGTGCGAACCGCGCCACAGATACGCAGTATTTT. Protein: CSANRATDTQYF.

The chain recombines TRBV3-1 with TRBJ1-2, with 8 bases lining up with TRBD1. This CDR3 is built from 14 residues. The junction had 6 bases not matched to a gene; V was cut back by 4 bases and J by 5 bases. Germline CDR1 and CDR2: LGHDT and YNNKEL (reference sequence). CDR3 region: CASSPRQGPYGYTF. CDR3 DNA sequence: TGTGCCAGCAGCCCCAGACAGGGGCCATATGGCTACACCTTC.

This sequence joins TRBV7-9 and TRBJ1-2; 9 bases are shared with TRBD1. Trimming cost V 2 bases and J 4 bases; bases outside gene matches: 8. There are 16 residues in the CDR3. Germline CDR1 is SEHNR and CDR2 is FQNEAQ (reference sequence). CDR3 residues: CASSLTPGQGRYGYTF. The CDR3, as DNA: TGTGCCAGCAGCTTAACTCCGGGACAGGGACGCTATGGCTACACCTTC.

The rearrangement joins TRBV5-6 to TRBJ1-5, with 7 bases lining up with TRBD1. The V gene's germline CDR1 is SGHDT and CDR2 YYEEEE. Trimming at V came to 5 bases and at J to 2 bases, leaving 7 bases not matched to a gene. This CDR3 spans 15 amino acids. CDR3 loop: CASRSGQDGNQPQHF. The CDR3 region has the DNA TGTGCCAGCAGATCTGGACAGGACGGCAATCAGCCCCAGCATTTT.

The rearrangement joins TRBV20-1 to TRBJ2-7, with a weak D call TRBD1 (6 bases). Trimming removed 6 bases at V and 5 bases at J, with 8 bases between. The CDR3 has 10 residues. Germline V gene sequence: CDR1 DFQATT, CDR2 SNEGSKA (reference sequence). CDR3 amino acids: CSAEGDEQYF. The CDR3 DNA sequence: TGCAGTGCAGAGGGGGACGAGCAGTACTTC.

The chain joins TRBV12-3 or TRBV12-4 to TRBJ1-1; D is uncertain. The CDR3 has 12 residues. Between the trimmed V and J ends, which lost 10 bases and 8 bases, there was a span of 17 bases. The DNA of the CDR3 is TGTGCCATCAGAAGGAGGAGGGCCGAAGCTTTCTTT. Encoded protein: CAIRRRRAEAFF.

This clonotype was observed a handful of times. This CDR3 is CASSLEDTQYF. CDR3 nucleotide sequence: TGTGCCAGCAGCTTGGAAGATACGCAGTATTTT. This rearrangement joins TRBV5-4 to TRBJ2-3; D is unclear. Germline assignment: CDR1 SGHNT and CDR2 YYREEE (reference sequence). The CDR3 has 11 residues. The V gene lost 0 bases and the J gene lost 5 bases, with 1 base spanning the gap. The full variable domain, rest sourced from reference TRBV5-4 and TRBJ2-3, is ETGVTQSPTHLIKTRGQQVTLRCSSQSGHNTVSWYQQALGQGPQFIFQYYREEENGRGNFPPRFSGLQFPNYSSELNVNALELDDSALYLCASSLEDTQYFGPGTRLTVL.

This chain uses TRBV29-1 with TRBJ2-5; D gene uncertain. Germline V gene lookup returns CDR1 SQVTM and CDR2 ANQGSEA. CDR3 size: 10 residues. Trimming cost V 6 bases and J 3 bases, with 5 bases left between them. The CDR3 loop reads CSVEKETQYF. CDR3 in DNA: TGCAGCGTGGAGAAAGAGACCCAGTACTTC.

This clonotype has a single count. V gene TRBV29-1 combines with J gene TRBJ1-5; D might be TRBD1 (5 bases). CDR3 length: 14 residues. The ends were cut back, 4 bases at V and 2 bases at J, with 12 bases in the middle. Germline CDR1 reads SQVTM; CDR2 reads ANQGSEA. CDR3 DNA sequence: TGCAGCGTTGTCCCGGGGGATGGCAATCAGCCCCAGCATTTT. Its protein is CSVVPGDGNQPQHF. Based on the CDR3 plus reference TRBV29-1 and TRBJ1-5, the full variable domain is SAVISQKPSRDICQRGTSLTIQCQVDSQVTMMFWYRQQPGQSLTLIATANQGSEATYESGFVIDKFPISRPNLTFSTLTVSNMSPEDSSIYLCSVVPGDGNQPQHFGDGTRLSIL.

The rearrangement uses TRBV30 and TRBJ1-4; D may be TRBD1 (5 bases). Germline V gives CDR1 GTSNPN, CDR2 SVGIG (reference sequence). CDR3 length equals 16 residues. V lost 2 bases to trimming and J lost 4 bases, with 17 bases between them. CDR3 loop: CAWSMGGPGRNEKLFF. CDR3 coding DNA: TGTGCCTGGAGTATGGGGGGACCAGGCCGTAATGAAAAACTGTTTTTT.

The table lists this clonotype with a count of one. The rearrangement joins TRBV27 to TRBJ2-1; D is perhaps TRBD1 or TRBD2 (5 bases each). Germline values: CDR1 MNHEY, CDR2 SMNVEV (reference sequence). CDR3 size: 16 residues. The V end lost 7 bases, the J end lost 4 bases, and 20 bases lay between the germline ends. The CDR3: CASTWGGGEVYNEQFF. The CDR3 coding sequence is TGTGCCAGCACCTGGGGTGGGGGTGAAGTGTACAATGAGCAGTTCTTC.

This clonotype came up once. V is TRBV30 and J is TRBJ2-3; possibly TRBD1 or TRBD2 for D (5 bases each). This CDR3 comprises 15 residues. V was pared by 0 bases and J by 1 base, with 11 bases between. CDR1 and CDR2 (germline): GTSNPN, SVGIG (reference sequence). This CDR3 is CAWSVGGGGTDTQYF. The CDR3 DNA sequence: TGTGCCTGGAGTGTTGGTGGGGGTGGCACAGATACGCAGTATTTT.

V usage is TRBV11-2 and J usage is TRBJ2-5; weak D call: TRBD2 (7 bases). The length of the CDR3 is 13 residues. The germline CDR1 and CDR2 sequences are SGHAT and FQNNGV. V was clipped by 5 bases and J by 5 bases, with 12 bases between them. This CDR3 reads CASSPRGGETQYF. The DNA of the CDR3 is TGTGCCAGCAGCCCTAGGGGGGGGGAGACCCAGTACTTC.

The V and J genes are TRBV4-2 and TRBJ2-5; 7 positions match TRBD1. The CDR3 has 15 residues. Germline CDR1 and CDR2: LGHNA and YNFKEQ. J gave up 4 bases and V 3 bases, and 8 bases lay outside the gene matches. CDR3 protein: CASSQNTGVRETQYF. CDR3 sequence (DNA): TGTGCCAGCAGCCAGAACACAGGGGTGAGAGAGACCCAGTACTTC.

The chain recombines TRBV13 with TRBJ1-6, with D unclear. CDR1 and CDR2 (germline): PRHDT, FYEKMQ (reference sequence). Between the trimmed V and J ends, which lost 4 bases and 7 bases, there was a span of 5 bases. This CDR3 is built from 12 residues. The CDR3 DNA is TGTGCCAGCAGCTCCAGAAATTCACCCCTCCACTTT. The encoded protein is CASSSRNSPLHF.

This chain uses TRBV12-3 or TRBV12-4 with TRBJ2-7; TRBD2 matches 10 bases. CDR3 size: 14 residues. J was trimmed by 9 bases and V by 4 bases; bases with no gene match: 9. For the CDR3, the DNA is TGTGCCAGCAGTTCTAGCGGGGGTCCCCTGGGGCAGTACTTC. Translation gives CASSSSGGPLGQYF.

The chain links TRBV15 to TRBJ1-5; maybe TRBD1 (5 bases). The CDR3 runs to 15 residues. The ends were cut back, 3 bases at V and 5 bases at J, with 14 bases in the middle. Germline CDR1 is LNHNV and CDR2 is YYDKDF (reference sequence). CDR3 coding DNA: TGTGCCACCAGCAGGGATAGGGGATCCCATCAGCCCCAGCATTTT. Translating gives CATSRDRGSHQPQHF.

The rearrangement links TRBV6-6 to TRBJ1-6, with D possibly TRBD1 on 6 matching bases. The CDR3 consists of 15 residues. Trimming shortened V by 0 bases and J by 10 bases, and 13 bases separated the two germline ends. The V gene's germline CDR1 is MNHNY and CDR2 SVGAGI (reference sequence). The CDR3 DNA follows: TGTGCCAGCAGTTACTCGAGAGGGGGATTCTCACCCCTCCACTTT. The encoded protein is CASSYSRGGFSPLHF.

The chain combines TRBV4-1 with TRBJ1-1, with D uncertain. V was trimmed by 1 base and J by 6 bases, leaving 18 bases between them. The CDR3 covers 16 residues. Germline lookup yields CDR1 MGHRA and CDR2 YSYEKL. This chain's CDR3 is CASSQGGGRLGPEAFF. CDR3 sequence (DNA): TGCGCCAGCAGCCAAGGCGGCGGCAGACTTGGGCCTGAAGCTTTCTTT.